Following are 5 T cell receptor beta chains from one sample sequenced in a study of cytomegalovirus exposure and HLA in healthy donors. Both 60 Vbeta primers and 13 Jbeta primers went into the PCR. This table comes from immunoSEQ multiplex PCR, and its TCRdb copy is limited to in-frame clones, with some not included. Of approximately 95,000 clones in the sample, 78% are singletons; the top ten hold over 3.5%. The sample taken for sequencing was PBMCs. The receptors stem from a woman aged 40 to 50 in good health and CMV-seropositive.

The rearrangement joins TRBV11-3 to TRBJ2-1, with 8 bases matching TRBD2. The trim removed 7 bases at V and 5 bases at J, leaving 10 bases unmatched. The germline V gene encodes CDR1 SGHNT and CDR2 YENEEA. The CDR3 covers 15 residues. The CDR3 spells CASTRSGRSDNEQFF. The CDR3 bases are TGTGCCAGCACCCGAAGCGGGAGATCCGACAATGAGCAGTTCTTC.

The V and J genes are TRBV28 and TRBJ2-5, with 7 bases fitting TRBD2. CDR3 length: 17 residues. Germline CDR1 reads MDHEN; CDR2 reads SYDVKM. J was trimmed by 2 bases and V by 1 base; bases with no gene match: 10. The CDR3 spells CASSLLVVAGEQETQYF. The CDR3 DNA follows: TGTGCCAGCAGTTTATTAGTCGTGGCGGGGGAACAAGAGACCCAGTACTTC.

This rearrangement joins TRBV7-2 to TRBJ2-7, with D possibly TRBD1 on 6 matching bases. This CDR3 spans 11 amino acids. V dropped 3 bases and J dropped 7 bases, with 7 bases sitting between them. Germline V gene sequence: CDR1 SGHTA, CDR2 FQGNSA. The DNA for the CDR3 is TGTGCCAGCAGCTTGACAGGAGAGCAGTACTTC. Translated: CASSLTGEQYF.

The V and J genes are TRBV19 and TRBJ1-5; 8 positions match TRBD1. V trimming: 7 bases; J trimming: 4 bases; junction bases outside the gene matches: 6. The length of the CDR3 is 14 residues. Germline CDR1 reads LNHDA; CDR2 reads SQIVND (reference sequence). CDR3 DNA: TGTGCCAGTACTTCCGGACAGGGTAATCAGCCCCAGCATTTT. It translates to CASTSGQGNQPQHF.

This clone has just one count. The CDR3 spells CASSAPPAGYTDTQYF. The CDR3 region has the DNA TGTGCCAGCAGCGCCCCCCCAGCGGGGTACACAGATACGCAGTATTTT. V and J are TRBV7-8 and TRBJ2-3, with 7 bases aligning to TRBD2. Germline V gene lookup returns CDR1 SGHVS and CDR2 FQNEAQ. The CDR3 extends over 16 amino acids. Trimming took 5 bases from V and 2 from J; bases not matched to a gene: 10. Looking up the rest from reference TRBV7-8 and TRBJ2-3 gives the full variable domain: GAGVSQSPRYKVAKRGQDVALRCDPISGHVSLFWYQQALGQGPEFLTYFQNEAQLDKSGLPSDRFFAERPEGSVSTLKIQRTQQEDSAVYLCASSAPPAGYTDTQYFGPGTRLTVL.